The entry below describes one T cell receptor beta chain. The target antigen is unknown. The V gene end was trimmed by 5 bases and the J gene end by 5 bases; junction bases not matched to a gene: 3. CDR1 SGHDN and CDR2 FVKESK come from the germline V gene. The CDR3 has 13 residues. With a J-beta primer mix and a sample-barcoded 5' primer, a second PCR ran about 6 to 11 cycles. Every individual sample yielded 2.5 million or more paired-end reads (each containing CDR3). TCRdb redid the calling of the 5' RACE reads with MiXCR, one entry per CDR3 protein. The sample carries about 1.5 million distinct CDR3 sequences, around 40% recorded once. The entry originates in a study of blood T cells in healthy people across ages. General study results and limits: In long-lived donors, naive CD4+ cell counts and diversity exceeded those of aged donors. Naive T cell percentage showed a strong correlation with the diversity of TCR beta.

The study recruited healthy Caucasian donors from Russia who were aged about 6 to 90. The clonotype was recovered from a woman under 30 in good health. The sample taken for sequencing was blood. The chain recombines TRBV14 with TRBJ1-1; 9 nucleotides line up with TRBD1. Here the CDR3 reads CASSTGTGTEAFF. The CDR3 DNA follows: TGTGCCAGCAGCACCGGGACAGGGACTGAAGCTTTCTTT.